The rows below give T cell receptor beta chains drawn from one sample of a study of blood T cell repertoires in COVID-19. Data came from immunoSEQ multiplex PCR; TCRdb stores just in-frame clones and leaves some out. Of approximately 50,000 clones listed, 90% are singletons. Sequenced: peripheral blood. The origin of the receptors is a man aged 40-49 years with acute or convalescent COVID-19. The CDR3 runs from the conserved cysteine through the conserved F or W. A D gene is named only where the DNA matches it firmly. A row's size may be missing; if present it is once, few, many or a size class.

.	.	TRBJ1-1	TRBV7-9	CASSRAGASTEAFF	TGTGCCAGCAGCCGAGCAGGGGCGAGCACTGAAGCTTTCTTT
TRBD1	.	TRBJ2-5	TRBV6-5	CASSPDRGIQETQYF	TGTGCCAGCAGCCCCGACAGGGGAATCCAAGAGACCCAGTACTTC
.	.	TRBJ2-1	TRBV12-3/TRBV12-4	CASSSGGNEQFF	TGTGCCAGCAGCTCTGGGGGGAATGAGCAGTTCTTC
.	.	TRBJ2-3	TRBV19	CASSGTYTDTQYF	TGTGCCAGTAGTGGGACTTACACAGATACGCAGTATTTT
.	.	TRBJ1-5	TRBV3-1/TRBV3-2	CASSPARARHQPQHF	TGTGCCAGCAGCCCGGCCAGGGCTCGGCATCAGCCCCAGCATTTT
.	.	TRBJ2-1	TRBV24-1	CATSDSVAVSYNEQFF	TGTGCCACCAGTGACTCCGTAGCGGTCTCCTACAATGAGCAGTTCTTC
.	.	TRBJ1-6	TRBV29-1	CSVADGLNSPLHF	TGCAGCGTCGCCGACGGACTTAATTCACCCCTCCACTTT
.	.	TRBJ1-1	TRBV11-1	CASSLSQTNTEAFF	TGTGCCAGCAGCTTATCACAGACCAACACTGAAGCTTTCTTT
TRBD2	.	TRBJ2-1	TRBV5-5	CASSPLRGDNEQFF	TGTGCCAGCAGCCCGCTACGGGGGGACAATGAGCAGTTCTTC
.	few	TRBJ1-2	TRBV29-1	CSVAKAASRAGYTF	TGCAGCGTTGCGAAAGCGGCGTCCCGGGCGGGCTACACCTTC
TRBD1	few	TRBJ1-2	TRBV19	CASSTLGQNYGYTF	TGTGCCAGTAGTACCCTGGGACAGAACTATGGCTACACCTTC
TRBD1	.	TRBJ1-1	TRBV29-1	CSAATFRGEPSTEAFF	TGCAGCGCCGCAACCTTCAGGGGGGAACCAAGCACTGAAGCTTTCTTT
.	.	TRBJ1-2	TRBV24-1	CATSVMGQVGYTF	TGTGCCACCAGTGTCATGGGCCAGGTAGGCTACACCTTC
.	.	TRBJ2-1	TRBV5-1	CASSAPSSNEQFF	TGCGCCAGCAGCGCCCCTAGCAGTAATGAGCAGTTCTTC
.	.	TRBJ1-2	TRBV19	CASIAPSYGYTF	TGTGCCAGTATTGCTCCCAGCTATGGCTACACCTTC
TRBD2	once	TRBJ2-7	TRBV6-5	CASSWTSGSPSYEQYF	TGTGCCAGCAGTTGGACTAGCGGGAGCCCCTCCTACGAGCAGTACTTC
.	.	TRBJ2-2	TRBV2	CASSYRVASGELFF	TGTGCCAGCAGTTACAGGGTCGCGAGTGGGGAGCTGTTTTTT
TRBD1	.	TRBJ1-1	TRBV7-9	CASSIWDRGNTEAFF	TGTGCCAGCAGCATCTGGGACAGGGGGAACACTGAAGCTTTCTTT
TRBD2	.	TRBJ2-1	TRBV10-2	CASSGPGGRDNEQFF	TGCGCCAGCAGCGGTCCAGGCGGGAGGGACAATGAGCAGTTCTTC
.	.	TRBJ1-5	TRBV9	CASSEGGAGPNQPQHF	TGTGCCAGCAGCGAGGGGGGGGCCGGGCCCAATCAGCCCCAGCATTTT
.	.	TRBJ1-2	TRBV19	CASSTQRGNYGYTF	TGTGCCAGTAGTACCCAACGGGGGAACTATGGCTACACCTTC
.	.	TRBJ1-5	TRBV7-6	CASSLGQGNQPQHF	TGTGCCAGCAGCTTAGGACAGGGCAATCAGCCCCAGCATTTT